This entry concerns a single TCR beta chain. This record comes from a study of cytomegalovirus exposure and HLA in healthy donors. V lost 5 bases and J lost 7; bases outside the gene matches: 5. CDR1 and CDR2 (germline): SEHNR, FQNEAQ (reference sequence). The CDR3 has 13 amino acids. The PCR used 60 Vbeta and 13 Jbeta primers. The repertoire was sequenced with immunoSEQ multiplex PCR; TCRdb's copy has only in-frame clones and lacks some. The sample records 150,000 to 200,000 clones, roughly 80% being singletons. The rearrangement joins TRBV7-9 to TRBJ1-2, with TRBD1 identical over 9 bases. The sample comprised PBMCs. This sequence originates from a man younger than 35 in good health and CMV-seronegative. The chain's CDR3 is CASSVGQGLGYTF. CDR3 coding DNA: TGTGCCAGCAGCGTGGGACAGGGACTTGGCTACACCTTC.